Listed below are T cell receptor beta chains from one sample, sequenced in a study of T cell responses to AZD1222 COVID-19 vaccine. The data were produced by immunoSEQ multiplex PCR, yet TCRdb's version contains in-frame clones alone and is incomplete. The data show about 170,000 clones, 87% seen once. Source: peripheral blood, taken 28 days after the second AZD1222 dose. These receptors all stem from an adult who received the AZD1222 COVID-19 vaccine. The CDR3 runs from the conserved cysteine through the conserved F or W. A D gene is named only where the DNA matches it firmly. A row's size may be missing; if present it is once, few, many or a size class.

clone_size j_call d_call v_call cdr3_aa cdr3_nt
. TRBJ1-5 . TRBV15 CATSRYNQPQHF TGTGCCACCAGCAGATACAATCAGCCCCAGCATTTT
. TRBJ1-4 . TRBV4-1 CASSHAGTTNEKLFF TGCGCCAGCAGCCACGCAGGGACAACTAATGAAAAACTGTTTTTT
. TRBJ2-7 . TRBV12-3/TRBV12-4 CASRKDREQYF TGTGCCAGCAGGAAGGACCGCGAGCAGTACTTC
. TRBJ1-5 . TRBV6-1 CASSDLGDAQPQHF TGTGCCAGCAGTGATCTGGGGGATGCTCAGCCCCAGCATTTT
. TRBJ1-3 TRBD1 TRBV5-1 CASSSGQGESSGNTIYF TGCGCCAGCAGCTCCGGACAGGGGGAGAGCTCTGGAAACACCATATATTTT
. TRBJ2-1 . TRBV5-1 CASSLAGVSYNEQFF TGCGCCAGCAGCTTGGCAGGGGTCTCCTACAATGAGCAGTTCTTC
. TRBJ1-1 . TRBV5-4 CASSFFRDDTEAFF TGTGCCAGCAGCTTCTTCAGGGATGACACTGAAGCTTTCTTT
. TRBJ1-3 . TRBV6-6 CASSPYPPWVAGNTIYF TGTGCCAGCAGTCCCTATCCACCATGGGTGGCTGGAAACACCATATATTTT
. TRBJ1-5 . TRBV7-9 CASSLGTLNQPQHF TGTGCCAGCAGCTTGGGGACACTAAATCAGCCCCAGCATTTT
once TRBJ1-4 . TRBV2 CASSEKGLANEKLFF TGTGCCAGCAGTGAAAAGGGGCTGGCTAATGAAAAACTGTTTTTT
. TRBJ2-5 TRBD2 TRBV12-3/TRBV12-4 CASSIPGGETQYF TGTGCCAGCAGTATCCCGGGGGGAGAGACCCAGTACTTC
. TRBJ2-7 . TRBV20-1 CSASRVNEQYF TGCAGTGCCTCGAGGGTCAACGAGCAGTACTTC
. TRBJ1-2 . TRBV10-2 CASSDGARGANYGYTF TGCGCCAGCAGTGATGGGGCCCGGGGGGCCAACTATGGCTACACCTTC
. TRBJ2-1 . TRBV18 CASSPSQSNEQFF TGTGCCAGCTCACCCAGTCAGTCCAATGAGCAGTTCTTC
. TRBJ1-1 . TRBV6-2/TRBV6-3 CASSYPYKNTEAFF TGTGCCAGCAGTTACCCCTACAAGAACACTGAAGCTTTCTTT
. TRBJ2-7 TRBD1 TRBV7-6 CASSRTYRDSSYEQYF TGTGCCAGCAGCCGTACGTATCGGGACAGCTCCTACGAGCAGTACTTC
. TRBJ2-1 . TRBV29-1 CSVDGGSYNEQFF TGCAGCGTTGACGGGGGCTCCTACAATGAGCAGTTCTTC
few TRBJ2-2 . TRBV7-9 CASTVGSGTMNTGELFF TGTGCCAGCACCGTTGGGTCGGGGACAATGAACACCGGGGAGCTGTTTTTT
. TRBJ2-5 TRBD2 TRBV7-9 CASSDSGGAGETQYF TGTGCCAGCAGCGATAGCGGGGGGGCGGGAGAGACCCAGTACTTC
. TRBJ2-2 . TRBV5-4 CASSLVGNTGELFF TGTGCCAGCAGCTTAGTGGGGAACACCGGGGAGCTGTTTTTT
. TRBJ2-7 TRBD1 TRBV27 CASSLSGTGFYEQYF TGTGCCAGCAGTTTATCCGGGACAGGGTTCTACGAGCAGTACTTC
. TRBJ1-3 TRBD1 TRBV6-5 CASKASQGTGNTIYF TGTGCCAGCAAAGCTTCACAGGGGACGGGAAACACCATATATTTT
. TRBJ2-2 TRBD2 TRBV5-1 CASSPLAGARGELFF TGCGCCAGCAGCCCCCTAGCGGGGGCGCGGGGGGAGCTGTTTTTT
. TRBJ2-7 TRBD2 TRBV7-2 CASSLTGGASFQYF TGTGCCAGCAGCTTAACCGGGGGGGCTTCTTTTCAGTACTTC
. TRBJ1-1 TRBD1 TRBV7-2 CASSLVGQVDTEAFF TGTGCCAGCAGCCTGGTAGGACAGGTTGATACTGAAGCTTTCTTT
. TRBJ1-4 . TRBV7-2 CASSLTWGVSNEKLFF TGTGCCAGCAGCTTAACCTGGGGAGTTTCTAATGAAAAACTGTTTTTT
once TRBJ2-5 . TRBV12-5 CASGPSSSGETQYF TGTGCTAGTGGTCCCTCCTCCAGTGGAGAGACCCAGTACTTC
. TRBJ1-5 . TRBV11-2 CASSLGFGQPQHF TGTGCCAGCAGCTTAGGGTTCGGACAGCCCCAGCATTTT
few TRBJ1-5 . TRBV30 CAWSTRAQPQHF TGTGCCTGGAGTACGAGGGCGCAGCCCCAGCATTTT
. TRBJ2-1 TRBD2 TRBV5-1 CASSSTGGGSYNEQFF TGCGCCAGCAGCTCCACCGGGGGAGGGTCCTACAATGAGCAGTTCTTC
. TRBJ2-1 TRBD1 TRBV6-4 CASSGTGRGEQFF TGTGCCAGCAGTGGGACAGGACGTGGTGAGCAGTTCTTC
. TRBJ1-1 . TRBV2 CASSDWTANTEAFF TGTGCCAGCAGTGATTGGACAGCCAACACTGAAGCTTTCTTT
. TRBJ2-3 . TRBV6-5 CASLPLRGSTDTQYF TGTGCCAGCCTCCCCCTACGGGGGAGCACAGATACGCAGTATTTT
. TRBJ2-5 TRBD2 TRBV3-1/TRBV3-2 CASSFVRGGLETQYF TGTGCCAGCAGTTTCGTCCGGGGGGGCCTGGAGACCCAGTACTTC
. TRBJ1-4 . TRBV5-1 CASSLHVSGKTATNEKLFF TGCGCCAGCAGCTTGCATGTATCTGGGAAGACAGCAACTAATGAAAAACTGTTTTTT
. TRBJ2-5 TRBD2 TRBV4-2 CASSQGPGTSGGQETQYF TGTGCCAGCAGCCAAGGCCCGGGGACTAGCGGGGGACAAGAGACCCAGTACTTC